This T cell receptor beta chain was obtained from a study of vaccination and CD4 T cells after COVID-19. Across the whole study: Cells received overlapping spike peptides from SARS-CoV-2, HCoV-NL63, HCoV-OC43 and HCoV-229E as stimulation. Overall study results and limits: The study found that a median approximately 86% of reactive clones in convalescent patients appeared only post-vaccination.

The length of the CDR3 is 16 residues. Trimming left V 3 bases short and J 0 bases short, with 14 bases between. Germline assignment: CDR1 MNHEY and CDR2 SVGAGI. An Oncomine TCR Beta short-read assay was used to sequence the DNA from cultured CD4+ T cells. The source of extracted genomic DNA was cultured CD4+ T cells. TCRdb ran MiXCR on the PCR reads and lists one entry per CDR3 protein. The sample consists of several thousand distinct CDR3 sequences, 30% to 35% of them appearing once. Treatment given: roughly 10-day PBMC culture with coronavirus spike peptide pools or control peptides (ViraFEST assay). Investigators obtained the unexposed donor's CD4+ T cells before the COVID-19 pandemic (2011-2018). This clonotype came up a few times. Its antigen is not identified.

The chain recombines TRBV6-5 with TRBJ1-1; the D gene is possibly TRBD1 (6 bases). Specimen: CD4+ T cells from blood, cultured in vitro. The TCR comes from a human donor in good health. DNA of the CDR3: TGTGCCAGCAGTTATGCCCAGGGGCAGTTGAACACTGAAGCTTTCTTT. Its translation is CASSYAQGQLNTEAFF.